This T cell receptor (beta chain) was identified during a study of beta chain features in type 1 diabetes. General study points: Researchers report that Type 1 diabetes patients had moderately but significantly shorter TCRB CDR3s across all four CD4+ subsets.

Turning to this clone: Its antigen is not identified.

The whole isolated RNA underwent reverse transcription, so sequencing captured expressed TCRB transcripts. Assay: immunoSEQ multiplex PCR; the TCRdb copy retains only in-frame clones and omits some. The profile shows about 660,000 clones, around 15% of them singletons. This clonotype originated in a young man with type 1 diabetes. The sequenced sample consisted of naive CD4+ T cells from blood.

Written as DNA, the CDR3 is TGTGCCAGCAGCTTCCTGGGACAGGGGGCGATCGGGGAGCTGTTTTTT. Translating gives CASSFLGQGAIGELFF. This rearrangement joins TRBV7-2 to TRBJ2-2, with 12 bases lining up with TRBD1. The J segment lost 7 bases and the V segment lost 3 bases, leaving 6 bases of the junction unmatched. The germline gives CDR1 SGHTA, CDR2 FQGNSA. CDR3 length: 16 amino acids.